This T cell receptor (beta chain) was identified in a study of blood T cell repertoires in COVID-19. In the study overall: T cells, B-cell-depleted T cells, or PBMCs provided the cDNA or gDNA that served as material.

Only in-frame clones appear in the TCRdb table, and some are missing; sequencing was by immunoSEQ multiplex PCR. Of about 130,000 clones in the sample, roughly 80% were seen once. Trimming removed 3 bases at V and 7 bases at J, with 15 bases between. Germline lookup yields CDR1 SGHAT and CDR2 FQNNGV. The length of the CDR3 is 15 residues. The clonotype comes from a woman of 80 years or more with acute or convalescent COVID-19. The rearrangement joins TRBV11-2 to TRBJ1-4; D unclear. Sample: peripheral blood. This CDR3 is CASSLVGGLGEKLFF. CDR3 DNA: TGTGCCAGCAGCTTGGTTGGAGGGTTAGGTGAAAAACTGTTTTTT.